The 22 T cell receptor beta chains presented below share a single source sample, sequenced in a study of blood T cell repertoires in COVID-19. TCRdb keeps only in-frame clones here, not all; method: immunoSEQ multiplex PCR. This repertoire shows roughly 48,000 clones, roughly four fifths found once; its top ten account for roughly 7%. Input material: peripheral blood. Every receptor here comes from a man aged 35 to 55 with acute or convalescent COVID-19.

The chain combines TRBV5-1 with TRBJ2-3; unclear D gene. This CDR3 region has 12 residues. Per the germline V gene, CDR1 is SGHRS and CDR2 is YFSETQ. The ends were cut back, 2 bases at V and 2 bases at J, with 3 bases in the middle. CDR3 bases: TGCGCCAGCAGCTTCTTCACAGATACGCAGTATTTT. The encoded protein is CASSFFTDTQYF.

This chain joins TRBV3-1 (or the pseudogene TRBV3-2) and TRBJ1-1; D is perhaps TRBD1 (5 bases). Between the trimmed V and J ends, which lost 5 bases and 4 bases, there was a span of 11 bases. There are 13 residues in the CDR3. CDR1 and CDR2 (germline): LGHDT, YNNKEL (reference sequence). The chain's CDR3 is CASSLTVSTEAFF. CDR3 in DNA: TGTGCCAGCAGCTTGACAGTTAGCACTGAAGCTTTCTTT.

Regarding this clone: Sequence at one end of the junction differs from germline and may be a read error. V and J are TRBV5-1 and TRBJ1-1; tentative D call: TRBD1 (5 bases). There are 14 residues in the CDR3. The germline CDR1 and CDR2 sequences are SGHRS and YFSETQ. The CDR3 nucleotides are TGCGCCAGCACCTTGAGGTCAGGGATCTCAGAAGCTTTCTTT. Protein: CASTLRSGISEAFF.

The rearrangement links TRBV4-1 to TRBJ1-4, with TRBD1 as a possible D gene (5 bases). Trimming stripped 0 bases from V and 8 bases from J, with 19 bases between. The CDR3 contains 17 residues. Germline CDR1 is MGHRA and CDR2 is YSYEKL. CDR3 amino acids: CASSQDNLRASIEKLFF. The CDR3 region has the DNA TGCGCCAGCAGCCAAGATAACCTCAGGGCGTCAATCGAAAAACTGTTTTTT.

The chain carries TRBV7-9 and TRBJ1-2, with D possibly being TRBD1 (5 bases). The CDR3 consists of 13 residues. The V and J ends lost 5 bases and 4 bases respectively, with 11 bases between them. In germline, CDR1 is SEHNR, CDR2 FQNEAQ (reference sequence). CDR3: CASSTDSFYGYTF. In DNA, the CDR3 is TGTGCCAGCAGCACCGACAGTTTCTATGGCTACACCTTC.

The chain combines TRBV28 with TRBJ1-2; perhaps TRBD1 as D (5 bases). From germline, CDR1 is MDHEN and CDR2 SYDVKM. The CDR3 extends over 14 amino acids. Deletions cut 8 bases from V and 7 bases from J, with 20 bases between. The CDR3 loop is CASGQARQERGYTF. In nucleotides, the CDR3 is TGTGCCAGCGGACAAGCCCGACAAGAGCGTGGCTACACCTTC.

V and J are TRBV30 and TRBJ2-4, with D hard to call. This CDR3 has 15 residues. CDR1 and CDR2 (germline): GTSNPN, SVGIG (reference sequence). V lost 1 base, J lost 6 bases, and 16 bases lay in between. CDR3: CAWSAPHGERNIQYF. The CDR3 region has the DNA TGTGCCTGGAGTGCCCCCCATGGTGAGAGAAACATTCAGTACTTC.

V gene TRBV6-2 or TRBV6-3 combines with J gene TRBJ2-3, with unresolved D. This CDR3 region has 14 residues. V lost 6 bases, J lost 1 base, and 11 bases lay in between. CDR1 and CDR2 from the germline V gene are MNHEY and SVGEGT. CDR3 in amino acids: CASSLFRGTDTQYF. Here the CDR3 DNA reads TGTGCCAGCAGCCTATTCCGGGGCACAGATACGCAGTATTTT.

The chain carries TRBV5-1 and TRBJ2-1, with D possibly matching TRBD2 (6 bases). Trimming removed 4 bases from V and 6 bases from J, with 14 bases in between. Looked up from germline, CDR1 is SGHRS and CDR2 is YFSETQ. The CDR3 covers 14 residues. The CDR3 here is CASSPGTPGNEQFF. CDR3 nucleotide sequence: TGCGCCAGCAGCCCTGGGACTCCTGGCAATGAGCAGTTCTTC.

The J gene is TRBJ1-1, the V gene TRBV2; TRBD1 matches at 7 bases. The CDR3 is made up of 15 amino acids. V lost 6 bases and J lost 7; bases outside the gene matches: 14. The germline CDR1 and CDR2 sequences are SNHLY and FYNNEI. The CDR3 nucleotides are TGTGCCAGCAGCCCTAGACAGGGCCAACTAGGTGAAGCTTTCTTT. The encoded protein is CASSPRQGQLGEAFF.

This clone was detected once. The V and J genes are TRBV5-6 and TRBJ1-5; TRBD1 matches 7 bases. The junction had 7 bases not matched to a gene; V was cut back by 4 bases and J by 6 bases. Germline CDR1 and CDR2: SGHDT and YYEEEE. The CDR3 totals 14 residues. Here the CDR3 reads CASSQTGIRQPQHF. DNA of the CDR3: TGTGCCAGCAGCCAGACAGGGATTCGTCAGCCCCAGCATTTT.

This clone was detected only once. In nucleotides, the CDR3 is TGTGCCAGCAGTTACGTCCAGGGGAACACTGAAGCTTTCTTT. Amino acid sequence: CASSYVQGNTEAFF. The chain joins TRBV6-5 to TRBJ1-1; maybe TRBD1 (5 bases). V was pared by 2 bases and J by 1 base, with 8 bases between. The CDR3 is made up of 14 amino acids. Per germline, CDR1 MNHEY and CDR2 SVGAGI.

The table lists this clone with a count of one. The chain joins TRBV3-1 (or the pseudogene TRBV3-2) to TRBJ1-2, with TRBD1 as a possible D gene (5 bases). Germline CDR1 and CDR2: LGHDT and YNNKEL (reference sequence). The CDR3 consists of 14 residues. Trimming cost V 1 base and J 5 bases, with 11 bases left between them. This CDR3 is CASSQADTGYGYTF. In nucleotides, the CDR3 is TGTGCCAGCAGCCAAGCCGACACAGGTTATGGCTACACCTTC.

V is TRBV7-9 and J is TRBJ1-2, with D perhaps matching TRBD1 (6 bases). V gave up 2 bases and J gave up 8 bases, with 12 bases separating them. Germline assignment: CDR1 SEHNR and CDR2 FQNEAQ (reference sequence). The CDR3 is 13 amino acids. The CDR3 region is CASSLYRAAGYTF. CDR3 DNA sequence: TGTGCCAGCAGCTTATACAGGGCGGCGGGCTACACCTTC.

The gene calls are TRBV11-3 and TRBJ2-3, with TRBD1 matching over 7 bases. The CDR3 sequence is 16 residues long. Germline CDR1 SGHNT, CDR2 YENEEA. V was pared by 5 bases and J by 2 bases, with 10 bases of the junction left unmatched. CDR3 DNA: TGTGCCAGCAGCATAAACACAGGGGACCTCACAGATACGCAGTATTTT. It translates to CASSINTGDLTDTQYF.

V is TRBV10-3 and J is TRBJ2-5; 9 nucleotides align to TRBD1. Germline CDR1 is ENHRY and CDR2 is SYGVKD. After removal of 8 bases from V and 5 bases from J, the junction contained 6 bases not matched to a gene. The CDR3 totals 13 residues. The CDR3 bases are TGTGCCATCGGGGACAGGGTCGGTGAGACCCAGTACTTC. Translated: CAIGDRVGETQYF.

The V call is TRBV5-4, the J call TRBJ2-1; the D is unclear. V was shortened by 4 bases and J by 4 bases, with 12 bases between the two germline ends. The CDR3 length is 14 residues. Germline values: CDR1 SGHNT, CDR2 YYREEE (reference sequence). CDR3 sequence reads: CASSLETDYNEQFF. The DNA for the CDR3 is TGTGCCAGCAGCCTAGAGACGGATTACAATGAGCAGTTCTTC. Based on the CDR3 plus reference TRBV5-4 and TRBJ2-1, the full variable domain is ETGVTQSPTHLIKTRGQQVTLRCSSQSGHNTVSWYQQALGQGPQFIFQYYREEENGRGNFPPRFSGLQFPNYSSELNVNALELDDSALYLCASSLETDYNEQFFGPGTRLTVL.

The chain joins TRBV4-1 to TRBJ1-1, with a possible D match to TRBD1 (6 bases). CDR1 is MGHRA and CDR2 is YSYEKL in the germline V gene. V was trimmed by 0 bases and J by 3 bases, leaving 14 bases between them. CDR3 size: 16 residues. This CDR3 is CASSQEGARVHTEAFF. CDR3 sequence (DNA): TGCGCCAGCAGCCAAGAGGGGGCGCGGGTCCACACTGAAGCTTTCTTT.

CDR3 nucleotides: TGCGCCAGCAGCTTGGGGGACAGGGGCGAGCAGTACTTC. Translation gives CASSLGDRGEQYF. This chain uses TRBV5-1 with TRBJ2-7, with 10 bases lining up with TRBD1. Trimming took 0 bases from V and 6 from J; bases not matched to a gene: 0. The germline gives CDR1 SGHRS, CDR2 YFSETQ. This CDR3 spans 13 amino acids.

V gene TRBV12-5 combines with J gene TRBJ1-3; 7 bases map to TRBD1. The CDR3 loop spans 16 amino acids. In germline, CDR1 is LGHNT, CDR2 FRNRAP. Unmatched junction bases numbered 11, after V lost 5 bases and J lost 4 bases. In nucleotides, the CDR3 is TGTGCTAGTGGTCCCCCTAACAGGGGCCGCGGAAACACCATATATTTT. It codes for CASGPPNRGRGNTIYF.

The CDR3 reads CASSGQVINTEAFF. The CDR3, as DNA: TGTGCCAGCAGTGGACAAGTAATAAACACTGAAGCTTTCTTT. The rearrangement uses TRBV6-2 or TRBV6-3 and TRBJ1-1, with D possibly TRBD1 on 5 matching bases. V lost 5 bases and J lost 2, with 12 bases in between. This CDR3 region has 14 residues. The germline CDR1 and CDR2 sequences are MNHEY and SVGEGT.

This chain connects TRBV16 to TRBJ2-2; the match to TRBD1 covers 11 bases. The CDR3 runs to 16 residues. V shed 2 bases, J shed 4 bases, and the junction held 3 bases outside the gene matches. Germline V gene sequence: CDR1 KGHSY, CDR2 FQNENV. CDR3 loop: CASSQMDRGPTGELFF. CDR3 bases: TGTGCCAGCAGCCAAATGGACAGGGGGCCCACCGGGGAGCTGTTTTTT.